The 2 T cell receptor beta chains presented below share a single source sample, sequenced in a study of T-cell memory formation after mild COVID-19. In TCRdb, the 5' RACE reads were re-called with MiXCR into one record per CDR3 protein. The table shows 300,000 to 350,000 distinct CDR3 sequences, with 15% to 20% occurring only once. The sequenced material came from PBMCs or a T cell subset sorted from them (not recorded which). These receptors were taken from a man aged 18 to 35 who had mild COVID-19 (a few samples of this study predate the infection). Cell type and time point are not known.

In its sample, this clonotype was seen many times. The genes are TRBV4-3 and TRBJ2-1, with 7 bases that match TRBD1. V gave up 5 bases and J gave up 7 bases; unmatched junction bases: 8. Germline CDR1 and CDR2: LGHNA and YSLEER. CDR3 length: 14 residues. CDR3 loop: CASSVQGRGNEQFF. The CDR3 region has the DNA TGCGCCAGCAGCGTACAGGGGCGCGGGAATGAGCAGTTCTTC.

This clonotype was observed a few times. The chain employs TRBV3-1 and TRBJ2-7; 8 nucleotides align to TRBD2. The ends lost 5 bases at V and 7 bases at J; junction bases unmatched: 10. The CDR3 is 14 amino acids. Per the germline V gene, CDR1 is LGHDT and CDR2 is YNNKEL (reference sequence). CDR3 sequence (DNA): TGTGCCAGCAGCTTACGGGGGGGCCGGAGGGAGCAGTACTTC. This gives the protein CASSLRGGRREQYF.